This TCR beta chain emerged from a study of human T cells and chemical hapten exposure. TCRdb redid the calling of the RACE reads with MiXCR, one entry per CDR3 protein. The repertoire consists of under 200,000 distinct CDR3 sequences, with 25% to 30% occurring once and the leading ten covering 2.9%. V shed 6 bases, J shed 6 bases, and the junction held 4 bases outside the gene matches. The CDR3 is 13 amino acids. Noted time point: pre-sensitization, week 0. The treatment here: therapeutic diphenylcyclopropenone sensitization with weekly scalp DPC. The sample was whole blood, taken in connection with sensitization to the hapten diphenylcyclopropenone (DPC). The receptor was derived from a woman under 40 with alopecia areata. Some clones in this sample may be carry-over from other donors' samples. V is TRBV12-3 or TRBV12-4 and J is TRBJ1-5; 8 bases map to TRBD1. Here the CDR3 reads CASSQTGGQPQHF. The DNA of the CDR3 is TGTGCCAGCAGCCAAACAGGGGGTCAGCCCCAGCATTTT.